Each of the 23 T cell receptor beta chains below was sequenced from the same sample in a study of blood T cell repertoires in COVID-19. Assay used: immunoSEQ multiplex PCR; TCRdb lists only in-frame clones, some missing. The sample yields about 63,000 clones, about 80% seen once. The sequencing input was peripheral blood. These receptors all stem from a human donor in a cohort sampled during active COVID-19.

This chain connects TRBV27 to TRBJ1-5; D remains unclear. Germline assignment: CDR1 MNHEY and CDR2 SMNVEV (reference sequence). The V gene lost 2 bases and the J gene lost 6 bases, with 14 bases spanning the gap. The CDR3 covers 15 residues. CDR3 in DNA: TGTGCCAGCAGTTTAACCGGGGTAGGTGGTCAGCCCCAGCATTTT. Translating gives CASSLTGVGGQPQHF.

The rearrangement joins TRBV5-4 to TRBJ1-4; 7 bases are shared with TRBD1. V lost 0 bases, J lost 8 bases, and 4 bases stayed unmatched. The CDR3 extends over 14 amino acids. Germline CDR1 SGHNT, CDR2 YYREEE (reference sequence). Here the CDR3 DNA reads TGTGCCAGCAGCTTGGACCAGGGGGGCGAAAAACTGTTTTTT. Its translation is CASSLDQGGEKLFF.

The CDR3 coding sequence is TGCGCCAGCAGCTTGGCCCGCGAGCAGTACTTC. Translating gives CASSLAREQYF. The chain recombines TRBV5-1 with TRBJ2-7, with D unclear. There are 11 residues in the CDR3. Germline V lookup: CDR1 SGHRS, CDR2 YFSETQ. V lost 0 bases and J 6 bases, leaving 4 bases between the germline ends.

This rearrangement joins TRBV7-2 to TRBJ2-4; 13 bases match TRBD2. Trimming at V came to 2 bases and at J to 3 bases, leaving 1 base not matched to a gene. This CDR3 contains 16 residues. Germline V gene sequence: CDR1 SGHTA, CDR2 FQGNSA. The CDR3 loop is CASSLTSGRVKNIQYF. The DNA for the CDR3 is TGTGCCAGCAGCTTAACTAGCGGGAGGGTCAAAAACATTCAGTACTTC.

The V and J genes are TRBV7-2 and TRBJ2-2; TRBD2 aligns across 12 bases. The germline CDR1 and CDR2 sequences are SGHTA and FQGNSA. The CDR3 is 15 amino acids. V lost 4 bases and J lost 7; bases outside the gene matches: 4. The CDR3 reads CASSSLAGGDGELFF. CDR3 DNA sequence: TGTGCCAGCAGCTCGCTAGCGGGAGGGGACGGGGAGCTGTTTTTT. Full variable domain (outside the CDR3, taken from reference TRBV7-2 and TRBJ2-2): GAGVSQSPSNKVTEKGKDVELRCDPISGHTALYWYRQSLGQGLEFLIYFQGNSAPDKSGLPSDRFSAERTGGSVSTLTIQRTQQEDSAVYLCASSSLAGGDGELFFGEGSRLTVL.

The chain is built from TRBV12-5 and TRBJ2-2, with 9 bases that match TRBD1. J lost 3 bases, V lost 4 bases, and 3 bases had no gene match. Germline values: CDR1 LGHNT, CDR2 FRNRAP. This CDR3 has 15 amino acids. The CDR3 DNA reads as TGTGCTAGTGGTTGGGGACAGGGCTACACCGGGGAGCTGTTTTTT. Translated: CASGWGQGYTGELFF. Together with reference TRBV12-5 and TRBJ2-2, the CDR3 gives the full variable domain: DARVTQTPRHKVTEMGQEVTMRCQPILGHNTVFWYRQTMMQGLELLAYFRNRAPLDDSGMPKDRFSAEMPDATLATLKIQPSEPRDSAVYFCASGWGQGYTGELFFGEGSRLTVL.

The genes are TRBV30 and TRBJ1-1; no clear D. Germline assignment: CDR1 GTSNPN and CDR2 SVGIG (reference sequence). The germline V and J ends were trimmed by 5 bases and 7 bases, with 11 bases remaining between them. The CDR3 contains 11 residues. The CDR3 spells CAWGPGGEAFF. The CDR3, as DNA: TGTGCCTGGGGGCCGGGAGGTGAAGCTTTCTTT.

The genes are TRBV6-5 and TRBJ1-6, with a weak D call TRBD1 (5 bases). Trimming took 4 bases from V and 2 from J, leaving 9 bases between them. This CDR3 has 15 residues. Germline V gene sequence: CDR1 MNHEY, CDR2 SVGAGI. The CDR3 sequence is CASSSGGTYNSPLHF. The CDR3 DNA is TGTGCCAGCAGTTCGGGGGGAACCTATAATTCACCCCTCCACTTT.

The rearrangement joins TRBV7-2 to TRBJ2-7; TRBD1 matches at 9 bases. Germline-derived CDR1 and CDR2 are SGHTA and FQGNSA. J was trimmed by 6 bases and V by 7 bases; bases with no gene match: 4. This CDR3 has 12 amino acids. CDR3 sequence (DNA): TGTGCCAGCATTGGGACAGGGAGCGAGCAGTACTTC. Its translation: CASIGTGSEQYF.

This clone was counted once. This sequence joins TRBV7-3 and TRBJ1-3; unclear D gene. Trimming stripped 2 bases from V and 0 bases from J, with 14 bases between. The CDR3 has 17 residues. CDR1 SGHTA and CDR2 FQGTGA come from the germline V gene. CDR3 amino acids: CASSLVKKISSGNTIYF. DNA of the CDR3: TGTGCCAGCAGCTTAGTAAAGAAGATTAGCTCTGGAAACACCATATATTTT. The variable domain in full, with the rest retrieved from reference TRBV7-3 and TRBJ1-3, is GAGVSQTPSNKVTEKGKYVELRCDPISGHTALYWYRQSLGQGPEFLIYFQGTGAADDSGLPNDRFFAVRPEGSVSTLKIQRTERGDSAVYLCASSLVKKISSGNTIYFGEGSWLTVV.

The V and J genes are TRBV7-2 and TRBJ1-1; D gene ambiguous. Germline assignment: CDR1 SGHTA and CDR2 FQGNSA. Trimming left V 4 bases short and J 4 bases short, with 10 bases between. This CDR3 region has 13 residues. The CDR3, as DNA: TGTGCCAGCAGCTCTTCATCGGGCACTGAAGCTTTCTTT. It yields the protein CASSSSSGTEAFF.

This chain uses TRBV7-2 with TRBJ2-7; TRBD2 is a possible D gene (5 bases). V was trimmed by 5 bases and J by 2 bases, leaving 13 bases between them. The germline CDR1 and CDR2 sequences are SGHTA and FQGNSA. CDR3 length: 14 residues. The CDR3 coding sequence is TGTGCCAGCAGCCCCTACTCGACTACCTACGAGCAGTACTTC. Its protein is CASSPYSTTYEQYF. Supplemented by reference TRBV7-2 and TRBJ2-7, the full variable domain reads GAGVSQSPSNKVTEKGKDVELRCDPISGHTALYWYRQSLGQGLEFLIYFQGNSAPDKSGLPSDRFSAERTGGSVSTLTIQRTQQEDSAVYLCASSPYSTTYEQYFGPGTRLTVT.

The chain uses TRBV20-1 and TRBJ1-1; 7 bases are a match to TRBD1. The germline gives CDR1 DFQATT, CDR2 SNEGSKA (reference sequence). CDR3 length: 11 residues. Germline trimming cut 3 bases from V and 8 bases from J; bases unmatched to any gene: 3. The CDR3 region is CSARGTVEAFF. The CDR3 DNA follows: TGCAGTGCTAGGGGGACAGTCGAAGCTTTCTTT.

In DNA form, the CDR3 reads TGTGCCAGCAGACTGCACAGGGATCAGCCCCAGCATTTT. Amino acids: CASRLHRDQPQHF. The rearrangement uses TRBV6-5 and TRBJ1-5; possibly TRBD1 for D (6 bases). The CDR3 is made up of 13 amino acids. Between the trimmed V and J ends, which lost 6 bases and 5 bases, there was a span of 11 bases. Looked up from germline, CDR1 is MNHEY and CDR2 is SVGAGI.

This clone has just a few counts. This chain connects TRBV4-3 to TRBJ1-6; D gene uncertain. Trimming removed 2 bases at V and 6 bases at J, with 5 bases between. This CDR3 has 13 residues. CDR1 LGHNA and CDR2 YSLEER come from the germline V gene. DNA of the CDR3: TGCGCCAGCAGCCAAATGAGTAATTCACCCCTCCACTTT. Translating it yields CASSQMSNSPLHF.

J is TRBJ2-3 and V is TRBV3-1 (or the pseudogene TRBV3-2); 11 nucleotides line up with TRBD2. The germline gives CDR1 LGHDT, CDR2 YNNKEL (reference sequence). The junction had 4 bases not matched to a gene; V was cut back by 1 base and J by 4 bases. CDR3 length: 16 amino acids. The CDR3 sequence: CASSQGLAGLADTQYF. As DNA, the CDR3 is TGTGCCAGCAGCCAAGGACTAGCGGGGTTGGCAGATACGCAGTATTTT.

V is TRBV19 and J is TRBJ2-1; 13 nucleotides align to TRBD2. CDR3 length: 14 amino acids. The germline V gene has CDR1 LNHDA and CDR2 SQIVND (reference sequence). Trimming cost V 10 bases and J 7 bases; bases outside gene matches: 7. In DNA, the CDR3 is TGTGCCACCGCACTAGCGGGAGGGTGGAATGAGCAGTTCTTC. Translation: CATALAGGWNEQFF. Full variable domain (rest looked up from reference TRBV19 and TRBJ2-1): DGGITQSPKYLFRKEGQNVTLSCEQNLNHDAMYWYRQDPGQGLRLIYYSQIVNDFQKGDIAEGYSVSREKKESFPLTVTSAQKNPTAFYLCATALAGGWNEQFFGPGTRLTVL.

The chain joins TRBV11-3 to TRBJ2-1; 11 bases line up with TRBD2. Germline V gives CDR1 SGHNT, CDR2 YENEEA. Germline trimming cut 3 bases from V and 3 bases from J; bases unmatched to any gene: 4. This CDR3 comprises 16 residues. This chain's CDR3 is CASSLGTSGVYNEQFF. Written as DNA, the CDR3 is TGTGCCAGCAGCTTGGGGACTAGCGGAGTCTACAATGAGCAGTTCTTC.

The J gene is TRBJ2-1, the V gene TRBV6-5; 9 bases align to TRBD1. V trimming: 5 bases; J trimming: 6 bases; junction bases outside the gene matches: 8. The CDR3 has 15 residues. Germline V lookup: CDR1 MNHEY, CDR2 SVGAGI. The CDR3 is CASSTGTGKGNEQFF. Here the CDR3 DNA reads TGTGCCAGCAGTACCGGGACAGGGAAGGGCAATGAGCAGTTCTTC.

The rearrangement links TRBV5-1 to TRBJ1-1; 10 bases align to TRBD1. The CDR3 has 14 amino acids. V lost 4 bases and J lost 7; bases outside the gene matches: 7. CDR1 is SGHRS, CDR2 YFSETQ, per germline. Written as DNA, the CDR3 is TGCGCCAGCAGCACCGGGACAGGGGTTGTTGAAGCTTTCTTT. This gives the protein CASSTGTGVVEAFF.

The genes are TRBV11-3 and TRBJ2-7, with 15 nucleotides matching TRBD2. CDR1 is SGHNT and CDR2 is YENEEA in the germline V gene. The CDR3 extends over 14 amino acids. V gave up 5 bases and J gave up 7 bases; unmatched junction bases: 3. The CDR3 nucleotides read TGTGCCAGCAGCCGTGGGACTAGCGGGGGGGAGCAGTACTTC. This gives the protein CASSRGTSGGEQYF. Variable domain in full (rest from reference TRBV11-3 and TRBJ2-7): EAGVVQSPRYKIIEKKQPVAFWCNPISGHNTLYWYLQNLGQGPELLIRYENEEAVDDSQLPKDRFSAERLKGVDSTLKIQPAELGDSAVYLCASSRGTSGGEQYFGPGTRLTVT.

The chain has TRBV5-1 and TRBJ2-1; D unresolved. From germline, CDR1 is SGHRS and CDR2 YFSETQ. This CDR3 comprises 14 residues. V was clipped by 4 bases and J by 5 bases, with 13 bases between them. The CDR3 is CASSNPTRDNEQFF. The CDR3 nucleotides are TGCGCCAGCAGCAACCCGACAAGAGACAATGAGCAGTTCTTC.

This chain links TRBV11-2 with TRBJ2-6, with 11 bases identical to TRBD2. V gave up 1 base and J gave up 0 bases; unmatched junction bases: 5. CDR3 size: 19 residues. The germline V gene has CDR1 SGHAT and CDR2 FQNNGV. CDR3 amino acids: CASSLGTGLAVSGANVLTF. DNA for the CDR3: TGTGCCAGCAGCTTAGGAACGGGACTAGCGGTCTCTGGGGCCAACGTCCTGACTTTC.